This T cell receptor (beta chain) was captured by sequencing in a study of blood T cell repertoires in COVID-19 (dated by TCRdb to about 2020). For the wider study: Samples covering the acute and convalescent phases of COVID-19 were provided by collaborators in the United States, Italy and Spain. The prospective study material was composed of cDNA or gDNA derived from T cells, B-cell-depleted T cells, or PBMCs. HLA class I and class II types, where available, came from metadata supplied by the sample provider rather than from assay-based typing. A de-identified subject ID, COVID-19 status, age in years and sex were almost always included in the sample metadata. Deeply sampled blood TCRbeta repertoires from subjects exposed to, actively infected with, or recovered from COVID-19 were included in the dataset. The repertoires were released in a freely available public database meant as a resource for research on the immune response to SARS-CoV-2. The samples were drawn from two sources: the first 160 participants of the ongoing ImmuneRACE study, and 1,000 to 1,500 subjects contributed by 6 global collaborators. Study-level results and caveats: The quantity of clinical and demographic metadata differed by source and by participant and was supplied without curation.

Whole blood was collected in K2EDTA tubes by collaborating institutions according to the institutions' own protocols. For TCRbeta analysis, collaborators shipped samples as frozen whole blood, isolated PBMCs, or DNA extracted from either of those sample types. As encoded in the germline V gene (reference sequence), CDR1 is MNHEY while CDR2 is SMNVEV. Deletion took 6 bases off V and 10 bases off J, with a span of 16 bases between the germline ends. From the cysteine through the phenylalanine, the CDR3 covers 14 amino acids. Just the 42-base CDR3 DNA is kept, in frame starting at base 1. This clone was seen a handful of times. The antigen it binds to is not known. No base qualities exist here, and no much larger clone lies one base off it. TCRbeta CDR3 regions were amplified from genomic DNA by means of the immunoSEQ Assay, a bias-controlled multiplex PCR. In the paper's pipeline: The number of nucleated cells in each sample was estimated from the amplification of reference gene primers within the assay. Sequence reads were collapsed and filtered to measure the absolute abundance of every unique TCRbeta CDR3 rearrangement. Productive Simpson clonality was computed per sample as the square root of Simpson's diversity index over productive rearrangements. The table comes from immuneACCESS by way of TCRdb, which keeps in-frame sequences with V and J called. Part of the clones is missing from these tables; in studies checked, under half for an unresolved V gene and the rest for unknown reasons. The D gene and trimming were derived from the DNA, and the V and J assignments and clone size from that table. The sample table lists under 250,000 clones, around 88% of them with a count of one. Around 7.9% of the sample is taken by the ten largest.

The chain links TRBV27 with TRBJ1-6, and the D gene may be TRBD1, 5 bases matching. What was sequenced was peripheral blood. This sequence was found in a man aged 35 to 55 with active or convalescent COVID-19. The CDR3 loop reads CASSYELGGSPLHF. The bases read TGTGCCAGCAGCTATGAGCTGGGGGGGTCACCCCTCCACTTT.